A single sample is the source of the 12 T cell receptor beta chains below, sequenced in a study of shared clonotypes between healthy human individuals. Method: immunoSEQ multiplex PCR; TCRdb's copy keeps in-frame clones and lacks some. The table includes hundreds of thousands of clones, around 81% detected once. Sequenced material: PBMCs. These receptors came from a woman aged 40-49 years in good health. Some clones in this sample may be carry-over from other donors' samples.

V usage is TRBV7-2 and J usage is TRBJ2-2; D is possibly TRBD2 (6 bases). This CDR3 has 15 residues. With 1 base removed from V and 5 bases from J, the gap between germline ends came to 11 bases. The germline V gene encodes CDR1 SGHTA and CDR2 FQGNSA. The DNA for the CDR3 is TGTGCCAGCAGCTTAGGGGCGGGATCAACCGGGGAGCTGTTTTTT. Protein sequence: CASSLGAGSTGELFF.

V usage is TRBV6-1 and J usage is TRBJ1-5, with D tentatively TRBD1 (6 bases). The CDR3 spans 14 residues. Trimming took 5 bases from V and 0 from J, leaving 8 bases between them. Germline assignment: CDR1 MNHNS and CDR2 SASEGT. The CDR3 loop is CASSRQDSNQPQHF. CDR3 nucleotides: TGTGCCAGCAGTCGACAGGATAGCAATCAGCCCCAGCATTTT.

The table lists this clone with many counts. This specimen includes other DNA sequences encoding the same CDR3. The chain is built from TRBV5-1 and TRBJ2-2, with TRBD2 as a possible D gene (6 bases). The V end lost 2 bases, the J end lost 2 bases, and 10 bases lay between the germline ends. Germline V gives CDR1 SGHRS, CDR2 YFSETQ. This CDR3 is built from 15 residues. The CDR3 coding sequence is TGCGCCAGCAGCTTTGGGGCGGGAAACACCGGGGAGCTGTTTTTT. Protein: CASSFGAGNTGELFF.

V is TRBV19 and J is TRBJ1-1, with D unclear. The germline V gene has CDR1 LNHDA and CDR2 SQIVND (reference sequence). V was clipped by 6 bases and J by 1 base, with 9 bases between them. This CDR3 region has 13 residues. The CDR3 spells CASRVTWNTEAFF. The CDR3 DNA reads as TGTGCCAGTAGGGTCACGTGGAACACTGAAGCTTTCTTT.

V and J are TRBV6-6 and TRBJ1-2; 11 bases agree with TRBD1. V was pared by 5 bases and J by 8 bases, with 7 bases of the junction left unmatched. Looked up from germline, CDR1 is MNHNY and CDR2 is SVGAGI (reference sequence). The CDR3 runs to 14 residues. CDR3: CASSPGQGAGGYTF. The CDR3 nucleotides read TGTGCCAGCAGTCCTGGACAGGGGGCGGGAGGCTACACCTTC.

The chain uses TRBV28 and TRBJ1-4; 7 nucleotides agree with TRBD1. The CDR3 totals 15 residues. V lost 4 bases, J lost 3 bases, and 5 bases stayed unmatched. Per germline, CDR1 MDHEN and CDR2 SYDVKM. CDR3 DNA sequence: TGTGCCAGCAGTTCTCGGGACAGCCCTAATGAAAAACTGTTTTTT. The encoded protein is CASSSRDSPNEKLFF.

This chain uses TRBV29-1 with TRBJ2-7, with D hard to call. This CDR3 spans 12 amino acids. Trimming took 6 bases from V and 2 from J, leaving 11 bases between them. Germline V CDR1 and CDR2: SQVTM, ANQGSEA. The CDR3: CSVLTLTYEQYF. The DNA for the CDR3 is TGCAGCGTGTTGACCCTCACCTACGAGCAGTACTTC.

The CDR3 nucleotides read TGTGCCGCACGGCTCTCGCAACGGGGCGAGCAGTACTTC. Translating gives CAARLSQRGEQYF. V and J are TRBV6-1 and TRBJ2-5, with D possibly TRBD2 on 5 matching bases. The J call is uncertain, as TRBJ2-7 better fits the DNA end. CDR1 and CDR2 (germline): MNHNS, SASEGT. The CDR3 runs to 13 residues.

The CDR3 loop reads CASGPPNTDTQYF. The CDR3 coding sequence is TGCGCCAGCGGCCCCCCAAACACAGATACGCAGTATTTT. V and J are TRBV10-1 and TRBJ2-3; no reliable D call. From germline, CDR1 is WNHNN and CDR2 SYGVQD (reference sequence). The CDR3 consists of 13 residues. The germline V and J ends were trimmed by 8 bases and 2 bases, with 11 bases remaining between them.

The V and J genes are TRBV6-5 and TRBJ2-7; TRBD2 agrees at 9 bases. Germline V CDR1 and CDR2: MNHEY, SVGAGI. The CDR3 consists of 14 residues. The V and J ends lost 6 bases and 2 bases, in that order; junction bases with no gene match: 5. The CDR3 nucleotides are TGTGCCAGCAGCCGACTAGCGGTCCCCTACGAGCAGTACTTC. Its translation is CASSRLAVPYEQYF.

The V gene is TRBV7-2, the J gene TRBJ2-7, with 9 bases aligning to TRBD2. There are 16 residues in the CDR3. The V and J ends lost 4 bases and 3 bases, in that order; junction bases with no gene match: 10. Germline CDR1 SGHTA, CDR2 FQGNSA. CDR3 in DNA: TGTGCCAGCAGCTCCACAATGAGCGGGAGGAACTACGAGCAGTACTTC. Encoded protein: CASSSTMSGRNYEQYF.

Only a few counts were recorded for this clone. V usage is TRBV27 and J usage is TRBJ2-7, with 10 bases identical to TRBD1. The V gene end was trimmed by 3 bases and the J gene end by 6 bases; junction bases not matched to a gene: 5. CDR1 and CDR2 from the germline V gene are MNHEY and SMNVEV (reference sequence). The length of the CDR3 is 14 residues. In DNA form, the CDR3 reads TGTGCCAGCAGTTTCCGGGACAGGGGAGTCGAGCAGTACTTC. Protein product: CASSFRDRGVEQYF.